One T cell receptor (beta chain) is described in this entry. Germline V lookup: CDR1 DFQATT, CDR2 SNEGSKA (reference sequence). V shed 3 bases and J 6 bases; nucleotides not matched to a gene: 8. The CDR3 runs to 16 residues. Unique molecular identifiers were incorporated into the prepared TCRbeta library. TCRdb re-analysed the PCR reads in MiXCR, keeping a single row per CDR3 protein. This table holds hundreds of thousands of distinct CDR3 sequences, over 9.5% found once. This record belongs to a study of T-cell reconstitution after alpha-beta-depleted transplantation in children. Sequencing was performed on PBMCs from the stem cell graft donor, taken from the stem cell graft. J is TRBJ2-2 and V is TRBV20-1, with 12 positions matching TRBD2. This clonotype was sampled from a human donor who donated a stem cell graft to a child with acute myeloid leukemia. CDR3: CSASSTSGRIAGELFF. The CDR3 nucleotides read TGCAGTGCTAGTTCAACTAGCGGGAGGATCGCCGGGGAGCTGTTTTTT.